This TCR beta chain comes out of a study of CD8+CD57+ T cells in acquired aplastic anemia. On the study more broadly: Each DNA sample taken from sorted CD4+ and CD8+ cells came to around 3.4 ug on average. Overall study findings and caveats: Patients and controls were found to share twenty-nine CD8+ CDR3 sequences.

Details on this clonotype: Its antigen is unknown.

CDR3 size: 13 residues. Germline CDR1 is SGHTA and CDR2 is FQGTGA. V gave up 5 bases and J gave up 4 bases; unmatched junction bases: 3. The authors sequenced patients whose flow cytometry had shown CD8+CD57+ cell expansion. Severe acquired aplastic anemia was present in all patients. Profiles of TCR beta VDJ and CDR3 were generated from a genomic DNA template. TCRdb redid the calling of the reads with MiXCR, one entry per CDR3 protein. This sample yields some 200,000 distinct CDR3 sequences, of which around 45% are seen a single time; around 9.7% belongs to the top ten. The sample comprised sorted CD4+, CD8+, or CD8+CD57+ T cells (not recorded which) from PBMCs. The TCR originated in a human donor with aplastic anemia. This chain joins TRBV7-3 and TRBJ1-1; 8 nucleotides align to TRBD1. The CDR3 reads CASSQQGGTEAFF. CDR3 coding DNA: TGTGCCAGCAGCCAACAGGGGGGCACTGAAGCTTTCTTT. Using reference TRBV7-3 and TRBJ1-1 for the parts outside the CDR3, the full variable domain is GAGVSQTPSNKVTEKGKYVELRCDPISGHTALYWYRQSLGQGPEFLIYFQGTGAADDSGLPNDRFFAVRPEGSVSTLKIQRTERGDSAVYLCASSQQGGTEAFFGQGTRLTVV.